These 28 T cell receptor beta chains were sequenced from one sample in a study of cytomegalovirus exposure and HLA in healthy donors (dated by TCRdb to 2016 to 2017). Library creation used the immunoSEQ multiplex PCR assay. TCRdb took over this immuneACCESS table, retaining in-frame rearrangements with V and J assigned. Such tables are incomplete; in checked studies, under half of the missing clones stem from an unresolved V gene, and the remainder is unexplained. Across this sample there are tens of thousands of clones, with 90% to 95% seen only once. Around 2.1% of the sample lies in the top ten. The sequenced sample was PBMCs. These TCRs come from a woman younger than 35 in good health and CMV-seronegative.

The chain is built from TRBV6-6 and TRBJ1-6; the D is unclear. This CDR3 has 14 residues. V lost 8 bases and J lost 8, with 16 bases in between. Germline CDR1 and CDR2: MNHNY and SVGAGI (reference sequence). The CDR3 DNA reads TGTGCCAGCCGCGCGAGTAGGGAGGATTCACCCCTCCACTTT. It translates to CASRASREDSPLHF.

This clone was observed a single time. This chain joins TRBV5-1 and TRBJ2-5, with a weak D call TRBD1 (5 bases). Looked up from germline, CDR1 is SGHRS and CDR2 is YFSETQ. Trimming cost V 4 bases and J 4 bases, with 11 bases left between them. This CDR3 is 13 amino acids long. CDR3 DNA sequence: TGCGCCAGCAGCATAATAACAGGAGAGACCCAGTACTTC. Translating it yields CASSIITGETQYF.

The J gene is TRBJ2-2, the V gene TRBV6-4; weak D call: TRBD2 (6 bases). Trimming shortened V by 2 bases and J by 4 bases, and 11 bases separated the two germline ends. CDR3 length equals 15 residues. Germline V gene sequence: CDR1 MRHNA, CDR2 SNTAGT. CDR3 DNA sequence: TGTGCCAGCAGTGACGAGGACGGGAGCACCGGGGAGCTGTTTTTT. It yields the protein CASSDEDGSTGELFF.

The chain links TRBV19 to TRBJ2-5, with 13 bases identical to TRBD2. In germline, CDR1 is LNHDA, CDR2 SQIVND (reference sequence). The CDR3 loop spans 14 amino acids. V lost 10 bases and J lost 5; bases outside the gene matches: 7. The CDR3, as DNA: TGTGCCACCGGACTAGCGGGGGAGTGGGAGACCCAGTACTTC. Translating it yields CATGLAGEWETQYF. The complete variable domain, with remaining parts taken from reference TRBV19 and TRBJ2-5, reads DGGITQSPKYLFRKEGQNVTLSCEQNLNHDAMYWYRQDPGQGLRLIYYSQIVNDFQKGDIAEGYSVSREKKESFPLTVTSAQKNPTAFYLCATGLAGEWETQYFGPGTRLLVL.

The CDR3 here is CAIGPGTGEETQYF. In nucleotides, the CDR3 is TGTGCCATCGGCCCCGGGACAGGGGAAGAGACCCAGTACTTC. This rearrangement joins TRBV10-3 to TRBJ2-5; 10 nucleotides align to TRBD1. This CDR3 is built from 14 residues. V trimming: 8 bases; J trimming: 3 bases; junction bases outside the gene matches: 6. Germline V gene lookup returns CDR1 ENHRY and CDR2 SYGVKD.

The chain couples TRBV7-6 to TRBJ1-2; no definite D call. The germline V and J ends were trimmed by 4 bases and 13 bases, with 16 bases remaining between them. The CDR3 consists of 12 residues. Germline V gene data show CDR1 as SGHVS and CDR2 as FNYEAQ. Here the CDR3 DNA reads TGTGCCAGCAGCTCGTCCCCCGTCCCCTCCACCTTC. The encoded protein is CASSSSPVPSTF.

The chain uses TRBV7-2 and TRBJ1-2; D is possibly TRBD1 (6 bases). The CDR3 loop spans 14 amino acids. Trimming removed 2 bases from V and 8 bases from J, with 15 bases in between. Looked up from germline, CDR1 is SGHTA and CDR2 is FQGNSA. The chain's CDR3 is CASSLLEGGKGYTF. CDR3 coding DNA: TGTGCCAGCAGCTTACTTGAGGGGGGGAAAGGCTACACCTTC.

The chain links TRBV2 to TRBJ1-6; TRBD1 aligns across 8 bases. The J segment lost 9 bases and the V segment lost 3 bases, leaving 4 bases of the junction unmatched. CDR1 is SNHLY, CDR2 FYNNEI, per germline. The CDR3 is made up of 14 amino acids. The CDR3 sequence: CASSEDRVGSPLHF. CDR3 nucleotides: TGTGCCAGCAGTGAGGACAGGGTTGGTTCACCCCTCCACTTT. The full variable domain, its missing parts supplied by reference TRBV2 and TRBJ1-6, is EPEVTQTPSHQVTQMGQEVILRCVPISNHLYFYWYRQILGQKVEFLVSFYNNEISEKSEIFDDQFSVERPDGSNFTLKIRSTKLEDSAMYFCASSEDRVGSPLHFGNGTRLTVT.

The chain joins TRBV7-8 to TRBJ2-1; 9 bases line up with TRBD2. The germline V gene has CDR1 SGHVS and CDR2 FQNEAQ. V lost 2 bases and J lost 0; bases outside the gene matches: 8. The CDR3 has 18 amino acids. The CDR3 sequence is CASSLSGTSRNSYNEQFF. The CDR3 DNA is TGTGCCAGCAGCTTATCAGGGACTAGCCGAAACTCCTACAATGAGCAGTTCTTC.

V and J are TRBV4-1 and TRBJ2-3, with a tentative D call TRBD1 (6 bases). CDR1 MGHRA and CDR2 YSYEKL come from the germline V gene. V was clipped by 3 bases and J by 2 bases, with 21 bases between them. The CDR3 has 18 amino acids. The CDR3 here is CASSQPLLGDINTDTQYF. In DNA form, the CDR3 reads TGCGCCAGCAGCCAGCCGTTACTTGGGGACATCAACACAGATACGCAGTATTTT.

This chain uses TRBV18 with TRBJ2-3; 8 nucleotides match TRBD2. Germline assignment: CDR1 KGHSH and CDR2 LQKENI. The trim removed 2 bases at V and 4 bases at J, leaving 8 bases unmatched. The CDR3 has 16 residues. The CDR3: CASSPSPGLVADTQYF. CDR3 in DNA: TGTGCCAGCTCACCAAGTCCGGGACTAGTGGCAGATACGCAGTATTTT.

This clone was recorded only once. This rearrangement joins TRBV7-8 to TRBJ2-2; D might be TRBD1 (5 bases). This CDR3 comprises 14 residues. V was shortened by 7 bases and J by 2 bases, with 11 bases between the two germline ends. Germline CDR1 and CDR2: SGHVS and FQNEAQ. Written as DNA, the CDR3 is TGTGCCAGCACCGGAACAGGCAACACCGGGGAGCTGTTTTTT. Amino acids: CASTGTGNTGELFF.

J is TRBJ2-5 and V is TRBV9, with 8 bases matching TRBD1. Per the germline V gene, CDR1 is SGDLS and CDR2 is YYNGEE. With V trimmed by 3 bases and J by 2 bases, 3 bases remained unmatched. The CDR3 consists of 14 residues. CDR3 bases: TGTGCCAGCAGCGAAGGGGACAGGCAAGAGACCCAGTACTTC. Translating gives CASSEGDRQETQYF.

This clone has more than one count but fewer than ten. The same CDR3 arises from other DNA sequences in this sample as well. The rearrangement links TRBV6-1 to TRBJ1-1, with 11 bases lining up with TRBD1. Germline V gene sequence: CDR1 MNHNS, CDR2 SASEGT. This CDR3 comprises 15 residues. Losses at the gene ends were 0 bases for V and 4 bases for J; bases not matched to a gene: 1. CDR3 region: CASSEAGTGGTEAFF. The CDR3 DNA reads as TGTGCCAGCAGTGAAGCGGGGACAGGGGGCACTGAAGCTTTCTTT.

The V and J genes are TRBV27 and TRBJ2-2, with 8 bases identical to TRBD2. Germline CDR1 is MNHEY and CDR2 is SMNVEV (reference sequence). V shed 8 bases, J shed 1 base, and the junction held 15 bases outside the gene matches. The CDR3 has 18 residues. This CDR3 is CASPPLAGGVGNTGELFF. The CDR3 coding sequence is TGTGCCAGCCCGCCCTTGGCGGGGGGCGTGGGGAACACCGGGGAGCTGTTTTTT.

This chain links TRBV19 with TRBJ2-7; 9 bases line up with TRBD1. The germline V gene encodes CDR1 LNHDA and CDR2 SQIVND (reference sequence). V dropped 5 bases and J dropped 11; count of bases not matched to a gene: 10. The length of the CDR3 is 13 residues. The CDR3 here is CASSPRDREFKYF. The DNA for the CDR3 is TGTGCCAGTAGTCCCCGGGACAGGGAGTTTAAGTACTTC. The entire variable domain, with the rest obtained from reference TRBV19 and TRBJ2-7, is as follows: DGGITQSPKYLFRKEGQNVTLSCEQNLNHDAMYWYRQDPGQGLRLIYYSQIVNDFQKGDIAEGYSVSREKKESFPLTVTSAQKNPTAFYLCASSPRDREFKYFGPGTRLTVT.

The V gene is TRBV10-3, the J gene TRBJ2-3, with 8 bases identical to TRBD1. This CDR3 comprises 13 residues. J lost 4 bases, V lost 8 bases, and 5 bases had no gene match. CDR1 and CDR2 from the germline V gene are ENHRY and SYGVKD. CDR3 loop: CAIWTGTADTQYF. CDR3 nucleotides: TGTGCCATCTGGACAGGGACGGCAGATACGCAGTATTTT.

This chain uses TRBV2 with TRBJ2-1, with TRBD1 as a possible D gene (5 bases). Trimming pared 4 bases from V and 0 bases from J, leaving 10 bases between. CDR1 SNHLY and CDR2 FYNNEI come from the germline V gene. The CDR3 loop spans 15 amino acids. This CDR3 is CASSGRGYSYNEQFF. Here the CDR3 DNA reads TGTGCCAGCAGTGGAAGGGGCTACTCCTACAATGAGCAGTTCTTC.

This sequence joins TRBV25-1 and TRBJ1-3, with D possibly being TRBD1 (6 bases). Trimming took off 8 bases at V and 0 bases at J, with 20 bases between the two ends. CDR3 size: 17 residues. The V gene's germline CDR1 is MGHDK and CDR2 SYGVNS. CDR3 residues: CASPIRLGGRSGNTIYF. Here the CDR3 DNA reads TGTGCCAGCCCAATCAGATTAGGGGGACGCTCTGGAAACACCATATATTTT. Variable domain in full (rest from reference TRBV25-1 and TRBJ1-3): EADIYQTPRYLVIGTGKKITLECSQTMGHDKMYWYQQDPGMELHLIHYSYGVNSTEKGDLSSESTVSRIRTEHFPLTLESARPSHTSQYLCASPIRLGGRSGNTIYFGEGSWLTVV.

The CDR3 protein is CASHPPSGDYEQYF. CDR3 bases: TGTGCCAGCCATCCACCGTCGGGTGACTACGAGCAGTACTTC. The chain couples TRBV2 to TRBJ2-7; D is uncertain. This CDR3 contains 14 residues. V was cut by 8 bases and J by 3 bases, with 17 bases left in between. Germline-derived CDR1 and CDR2 are SNHLY and FYNNEI. Based on the CDR3 plus reference TRBV2 and TRBJ2-7, the full variable domain is EPEVTQTPSHQVTQMGQEVILRCVPISNHLYFYWYRQILGQKVEFLVSFYNNEISEKSEIFDDQFSVERPDGSNFTLKIRSTKLEDSAMYFCASHPPSGDYEQYFGPGTRLTVT.

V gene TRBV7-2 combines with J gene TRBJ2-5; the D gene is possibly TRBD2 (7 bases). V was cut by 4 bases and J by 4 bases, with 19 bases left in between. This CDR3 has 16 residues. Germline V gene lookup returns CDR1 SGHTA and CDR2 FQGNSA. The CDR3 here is CASSSRRGGETETQYF. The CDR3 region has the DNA TGTGCCAGCAGCTCGAGGAGGGGGGGCGAGACAGAGACCCAGTACTTC.

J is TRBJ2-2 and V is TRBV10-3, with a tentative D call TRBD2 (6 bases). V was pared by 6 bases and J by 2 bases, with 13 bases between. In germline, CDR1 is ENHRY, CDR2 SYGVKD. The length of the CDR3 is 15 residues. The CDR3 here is CAIRPGLLNTGELFF. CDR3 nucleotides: TGTGCCATCAGGCCGGGACTTCTAAACACCGGGGAGCTGTTTTTT.

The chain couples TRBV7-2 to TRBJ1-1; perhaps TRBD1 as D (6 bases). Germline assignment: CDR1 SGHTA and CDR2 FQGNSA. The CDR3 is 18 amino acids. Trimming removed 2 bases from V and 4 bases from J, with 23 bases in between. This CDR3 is CASSLPQGLGTWGTEAFF. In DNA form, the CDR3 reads TGTGCCAGCAGCTTACCACAGGGATTGGGAACTTGGGGCACTGAAGCTTTCTTT.

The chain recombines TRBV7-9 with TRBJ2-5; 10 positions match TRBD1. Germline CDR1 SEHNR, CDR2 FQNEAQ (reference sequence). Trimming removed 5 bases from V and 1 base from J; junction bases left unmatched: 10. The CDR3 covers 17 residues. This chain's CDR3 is CASSTRTGGPSQETQYF. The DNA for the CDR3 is TGTGCCAGCAGCACGCGGACAGGGGGACCTTCCCAAGAGACCCAGTACTTC.

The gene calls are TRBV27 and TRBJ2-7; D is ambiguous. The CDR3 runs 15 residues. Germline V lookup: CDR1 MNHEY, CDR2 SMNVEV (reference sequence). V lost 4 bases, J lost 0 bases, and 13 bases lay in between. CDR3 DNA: TGTGCCAGCAGTTCCCCCAGGTCGAGCTCCTACGAGCAGTACTTC. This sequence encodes CASSSPRSSSYEQYF.

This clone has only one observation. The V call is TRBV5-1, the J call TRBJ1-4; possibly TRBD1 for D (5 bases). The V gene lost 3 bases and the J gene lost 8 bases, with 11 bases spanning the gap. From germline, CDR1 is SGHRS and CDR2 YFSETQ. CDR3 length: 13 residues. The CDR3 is CASSSTVNEKLFF. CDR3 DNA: TGCGCCAGCAGCTCGACAGTGAACGAAAAACTGTTTTTT.

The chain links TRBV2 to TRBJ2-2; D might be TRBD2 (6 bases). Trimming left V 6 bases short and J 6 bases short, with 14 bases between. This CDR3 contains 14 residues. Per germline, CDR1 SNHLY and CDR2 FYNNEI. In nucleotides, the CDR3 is TGTGCCAGCAGCCCGGGACTCGTGGCCGGGGAGCTGTTTTTT. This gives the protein CASSPGLVAGELFF.

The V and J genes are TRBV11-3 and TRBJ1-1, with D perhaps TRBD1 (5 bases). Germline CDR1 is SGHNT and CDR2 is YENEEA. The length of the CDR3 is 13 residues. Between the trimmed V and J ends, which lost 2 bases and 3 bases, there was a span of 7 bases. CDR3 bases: TGTGCCAGCAGCTTACAGACAGACACTGAAGCTTTCTTT. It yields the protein CASSLQTDTEAFF.